Shown below are 18 T cell receptor beta chains from a single sample sequenced in a study of blood T cell repertoires in COVID-19. The protocol was immunoSEQ multiplex PCR, while the TCRdb copy is restricted to in-frame clones and leaves out a portion. The repertoire includes hundreds of thousands of clones, around nine tenths of them detected once, and about 9.4% sits in the top ten. The sequenced sample consisted of PBMCs or T cells enriched from blood (not recorded which). The receptors here all came from a woman between 45 and 65 years old who had recovered from COVID-19.

The V and J genes are TRBV4-1 and TRBJ2-2; D is perhaps TRBD1 (6 bases). Germline assignment: CDR1 MGHRA and CDR2 YSYEKL. The CDR3 covers 16 residues. V lost 0 bases and J lost 5, with 13 bases in between. The CDR3 bases are TGCGCCAGCAGCCAAGATTCGGACAGATTGACCGGGGAGCTGTTTTTT. Its translation is CASSQDSDRLTGELFF.

The chain is built from TRBV3-1 (or the pseudogene TRBV3-2) and TRBJ1-1, with D unclear. Per germline, CDR1 LGHDT and CDR2 YNNKEL (reference sequence). The CDR3 is made up of 14 amino acids. V shed 6 bases and J shed 0 bases, with 11 bases lying between them. DNA of the CDR3: TGTGCCAGCAGTCCCAGGTACCTGAACACTGAAGCTTTCTTT. It translates to CASSPRYLNTEAFF.

This sequence joins TRBV7-2 and TRBJ2-7, with D maybe TRBD1 (5 bases). Germline V lookup: CDR1 SGHTA, CDR2 FQGNSA. V lost 1 base and J 0 bases, leaving 13 bases between the germline ends. The CDR3 spans 16 residues. CDR3 amino acids: CASSLGTYLDSYEQYF. In DNA form, the CDR3 reads TGTGCCAGCAGCTTAGGGACATACCTCGACTCCTACGAGCAGTACTTC.

The V gene is TRBV5-1, the J gene TRBJ1-4; D possibly corresponds to TRBD1 (6 bases). CDR3 length: 14 amino acids. CDR1 is SGHRS and CDR2 is YFSETQ in the germline V gene. Trimming left V 5 bases short and J 3 bases short, with 11 bases between. The CDR3 region has the DNA TGCGCCAGCAGGCAGGGGTCTGCTAATGAAAAACTGTTTTTT. It encodes CASRQGSANEKLFF.

This chain connects TRBV7-8 to TRBJ1-2; tentative D call: TRBD1 (5 bases). Germline CDR1 is SGHVS and CDR2 is FQNEAQ. The CDR3 loop spans 14 amino acids. V gave up 5 bases and J gave up 3 bases, with 13 bases separating them. CDR3 protein: CASSTRVWDYGYTF. CDR3 DNA: TGTGCCAGCAGCACCAGGGTTTGGGACTATGGCTACACCTTC.

The rearrangement joins TRBV7-9 to TRBJ1-2; D ambiguous. Trimming stripped 8 bases from V and 8 bases from J, with 15 bases between. Per germline, CDR1 SEHNR and CDR2 FQNEAQ (reference sequence). This CDR3 has 12 amino acids. The CDR3 region is CASLTGFGGYTF. In DNA form, the CDR3 reads TGTGCCAGCCTCACGGGGTTCGGCGGCTACACCTTC. Based on the CDR3 plus reference TRBV7-9 and TRBJ1-2, the full variable domain is DTGVSQNPRHKITKRGQNVTFRCDPISEHNRLYWYRQTLGQGPEFLTYFQNEAQLEKSRLLSDRFSAERPKGSFSTLEIQRTEQGDSAMYLCASLTGFGGYTFGSGTRLTVV.

The chain has TRBV15 and TRBJ2-1; weak D call: TRBD1 (5 bases). V lost 8 bases and J 10 bases, leaving 21 bases between the germline ends. The CDR3 sequence is 14 residues long. In germline, CDR1 is LNHNV, CDR2 YYDKDF (reference sequence). CDR3 protein: CATYEFDSDGEQFF. For the CDR3, the DNA is TGTGCCACCTATGAATTCGACAGCGATGGGGAGCAGTTCTTC.

The chain employs TRBV30 and TRBJ1-1; D gene ambiguous. This CDR3 contains 15 residues. Germline CDR1 is GTSNPN and CDR2 is SVGIG (reference sequence). Trimming stripped 0 bases from V and 6 bases from J, with 17 bases between. CDR3 in amino acids: CAWSVRERVSAEAFF. The CDR3 nucleotides are TGTGCCTGGAGTGTACGGGAACGGGTCAGCGCTGAAGCTTTCTTT.

J is TRBJ1-1 and V is TRBV19; maybe TRBD1 (6 bases). Looked up from germline, CDR1 is LNHDA and CDR2 is SQIVND (reference sequence). V lost 3 bases to trimming and J lost 7 bases, with 12 bases between them. This CDR3 comprises 13 residues. CDR3 sequence: CASSIDRYHEAFF. CDR3 DNA sequence: TGTGCCAGTAGTATTGACAGGTACCATGAAGCTTTCTTT.

The chain employs TRBV29-1 and TRBJ1-2; the match to TRBD1 covers 7 bases. Losses at the gene ends were 6 bases for V and 3 bases for J; bases not matched to a gene: 4. From germline, CDR1 is SQVTM and CDR2 ANQGSEA. The CDR3 length is 12 residues. DNA of the CDR3: TGCAGCGTGAAACAGGGGTACTATGGCTACACCTTC. Protein: CSVKQGYYGYTF.

CDR3 region: CASRSGQGLEQYF. Here the CDR3 DNA reads TGTGCCAGCAGATCTGGACAGGGCCTGGAGCAGTACTTC. The chain links TRBV5-4 to TRBJ2-7; 8 nucleotides line up with TRBD1. The germline CDR1 and CDR2 sequences are SGHNT and YYREEE (reference sequence). This CDR3 has 13 amino acids. The V and J ends lost 5 bases and 7 bases, in that order; junction bases with no gene match: 8.

The J gene is TRBJ2-1, the V gene TRBV7-3, with TRBD2 matching 12 bases. This CDR3 is built from 15 residues. Germline values: CDR1 SGHTA, CDR2 FQGTGA. The V and J ends lost 1 base and 9 bases, in that order; junction bases with no gene match: 4. The CDR3 is CASSLSASGGVEQFF. In DNA form, the CDR3 reads TGTGCCAGCAGCTTAAGTGCTAGCGGGGGGGTTGAGCAGTTCTTC.

This rearrangement joins TRBV12-2 to TRBJ1-2; TRBD1, the table's D call, was not compared with the DNA. TRBV12-2 corresponds to a pseudogene. The CDR3 is 16 amino acids. CDR3 residues: CASRLAEPGQDYGYTF. The CDR3 DNA reads as TGTGCAAGTCGCTTAGCCGAACCGGGACAGGACTATGGCTACACCTTC.

CDR3 loop: CASSLAGQDTDTQYF. The CDR3, as DNA: TGTGCCAGCAGCTTAGCAGGACAAGACACAGATACGCAGTATTTT. This rearrangement joins TRBV7-9 to TRBJ2-3, with D perhaps matching TRBD1 (5 bases). V dropped 0 bases and J dropped 2 bases, with 9 bases sitting between them. Germline V gene sequence: CDR1 SEHNR, CDR2 FQNEAQ (reference sequence). The CDR3 is 15 amino acids.

This clone showed up just once. The chain carries TRBV6-5 and TRBJ2-7; the match to TRBD1 covers 12 bases. This CDR3 comprises 15 residues. Germline V gives CDR1 MNHEY, CDR2 SVGAGI. Losses at the gene ends were 5 bases for V and 6 bases for J; bases not matched to a gene: 8. The CDR3 DNA sequence: TGTGCCAGCAGTCCGAGGGACAGGGGGCATTCCGAGCAGTACTTC. This gives the protein CASSPRDRGHSEQYF.

The chain uses TRBV20-1 and TRBJ1-6; the D is unclear. V lost 3 bases and J lost 2, with 11 bases in between. CDR1 is DFQATT, CDR2 SNEGSKA, per germline (reference sequence). The CDR3 runs 15 residues. CDR3 nucleotides: TGCAGTGCTAGTATTCGGGAGCCCTATAATTCACCCCTCCACTTT. Translating gives CSASIREPYNSPLHF.

The chain has TRBV30 and TRBJ2-7; no clear D. Between the trimmed V and J ends, which lost 2 bases and 0 bases, there was a span of 8 bases. CDR1 is GTSNPN and CDR2 is SVGIG in the germline V gene (reference sequence). The CDR3 extends over 13 amino acids. CDR3 sequence: CAWSTGNSYEQYF. Written as DNA, the CDR3 is TGTGCCTGGAGTACCGGTAACTCCTACGAGCAGTACTTC.

This chain uses TRBV5-1 with TRBJ2-7; 8 bases fit TRBD1. V lost 5 bases and J lost 2; bases outside the gene matches: 9. Germline V gene sequence: CDR1 SGHRS, CDR2 YFSETQ. The CDR3 spans 15 residues. The DNA for the CDR3 is TGCGCCAGCAGAGTTACAGGGGGAGCCACCTACGAGCAGTACTTC. Encoded protein: CASRVTGGATYEQYF.